This T cell receptor (beta chain) was captured in a study of blood T cell repertoires in COVID-19. Trimming took 3 bases from V and 0 from J, leaving 32 bases between them. The germline gives CDR1 SNHLY, CDR2 FYNNEI. The length of the CDR3 is 22 residues. Data came from immunoSEQ multiplex PCR; TCRdb stores just in-frame clones and leaves some out. The sample has approximately 70,000 clones, around 91% seen once. The sequence was obtained from a human donor in a cohort sampled during active COVID-19. The sequenced sample consisted of peripheral blood. This chain links TRBV2 with TRBJ1-1; D is uncertain. For the CDR3, the DNA is TGTGCCAGCAGTGAGGGTCTGGCCGGGGATTTTCATTCGACGTCAATGAACACTGAAGCTTTCTTT. Translation gives CASSEGLAGDFHSTSMNTEAFF.